These 16 T cell receptor beta chains share one sample of origin, sequenced in a study of post-analysis software for immune sequencing data. Overall study findings and caveats: Five or six TRBV segments, TRBV5-6, TRBV5-1 and TRBV20-1 among them, were found more frequent in patients than controls.

The antigens these receptors bind are not known. The library was made from cDNA and included unique molecular identifiers. Via MiXCR, TCRdb re-called the PCR reads, giving one row per CDR3 protein. The sample lists about 540,000 distinct CDR3 sequences, under 40% occurring once. Source material: blood. The receptors shown here come from a girl under 18 with multiple sclerosis.

This clonotype turned up a few times. The chain employs TRBV20-1 and TRBJ2-7, with TRBD1 matching over 8 bases. Germline CDR1 and CDR2: DFQATT and SNEGSKA (reference sequence). Trimming took 1 base from V and 5 from J; bases not matched to a gene: 10. This CDR3 has 15 amino acids. Here the CDR3 reads CSARGGSGGLDEQYF. The CDR3 DNA reads TGCAGTGCTAGAGGGGGTTCAGGGGGCCTTGACGAGCAGTACTTC.

The CDR3 here is CATAPGRRDGETQYF. DNA of the CDR3: TGTGCCACCGCTCCGGGGCGGAGGGACGGGGAGACCCAGTACTTC. The chain links TRBV10-3 to TRBJ2-7; the D gene is possibly TRBD2 (6 bases). With the DNA end fitting TRBJ2-5 better, the J assignment may be wrong. From germline, CDR1 is ENHRY and CDR2 SYGVKD. This CDR3 region has 15 residues.

The table lists this clonotype with a few counts. CDR3 in DNA: TGTGCCACCAGTGATCCGAGGGTTGGTGAAAAACTGTTTTTT. Protein sequence: CATSDPRVGEKLFF. This chain uses TRBV24-1 with TRBJ1-4; D not certain. The CDR3 consists of 14 residues. The germline CDR1 and CDR2 sequences are KGHDR and SFDVKD. The V end was cut by 3 bases, the J end by 7 bases, with 11 bases between.

A few counts support this clonotype. J is TRBJ2-3 and V is TRBV29-1; D may be TRBD2 (5 bases). CDR3 length: 13 amino acids. Trimming took off 7 bases at V and 6 bases at J, with 17 bases between the two ends. The V gene's germline CDR1 is SQVTM and CDR2 ANQGSEA. The CDR3 DNA sequence: TGCAGCGCTTCCGAGGGTAGGACGGATACGCAGTATTTT. Encoded protein: CSASEGRTDTQYF.

Concerning this clonotype itself: With a much larger clone just one base away, this may be a read error. This CDR3 fails to terminate in the conserved phenylalanine or tryptophan, so it likely reflects a read error. The chain has TRBV10-3 and TRBJ2-7; D remains unclear. The CDR3 contains 15 residues. The germline gives CDR1 ENHRY, CDR2 SYGVKD. The ends were cut back, 3 bases at V and 1 base at J, with 13 bases in the middle. The CDR3 region has the DNA TGTGCCATCAGTGAAGGCTTAGGAGTTTCCTACGAGCAGTACTTA. Translation: CAISEGLGVSYEQYL.

CDR3 protein: CASTSGQGSYEQYF. The CDR3 nucleotides read TGTGCCAGCACCTCGGGACAGGGTTCCTACGAGCAGTACTTC. V is TRBV2 and J is TRBJ2-7; 9 nucleotides line up with TRBD1. The V and J ends lost 7 bases and 1 base, in that order; junction bases with no gene match: 5. CDR1 SNHLY and CDR2 FYNNEI come from the germline V gene. This CDR3 is 14 amino acids long.

This clonotype was counted a few times. The V call is TRBV10-3, the J call TRBJ1-6; D gene ambiguous. V dropped 6 bases and J dropped 0 bases, with 9 bases sitting between them. Germline V gives CDR1 ENHRY, CDR2 SYGVKD. The CDR3 has 15 residues. This CDR3 is CAISNDVSYNSPLHF. CDR3 coding DNA: TGTGCCATCAGCAACGATGTCTCCTATAATTCACCCCTCCACTTT.

V gene TRBV29-1 combines with J gene TRBJ2-3; TRBD2 agrees at 7 bases. Trimming at V came to 6 bases and at J to 6 bases, leaving 12 bases not matched to a gene. Germline CDR1 SQVTM, CDR2 ANQGSEA. CDR3 length equals 14 residues. CDR3 nucleotide sequence: TGCAGCGTGTACGGGGGGTCCCCCGTTGATACGCAGTATTTT. This translates into CSVYGGSPVDTQYF.

The V and J genes are TRBV11-2 and TRBJ1-2; D is possibly TRBD1 (5 bases). From germline, CDR1 is SGHAT and CDR2 FQNNGV. Between the trimmed V and J ends, which lost 0 bases and 2 bases, there was a span of 13 bases. The CDR3 is 16 amino acids. The CDR3 is CASSLDRDGRNYGYTF. The CDR3 region has the DNA TGTGCCAGCAGCTTAGATCGGGACGGGAGGAACTATGGCTACACCTTC.

V gene TRBV4-1 combines with J gene TRBJ2-2; 15 positions agree with TRBD2. This CDR3 spans 18 amino acids. Germline V CDR1 and CDR2: MGHRA, YSYEKL. V was clipped by 4 bases and J by 1 base; unmatched bases: 4. The CDR3 region has the DNA TGCGCCAGCAGCCTGCGGACTAGCGGGGGGGTGAACACCGGGGAGCTGTTTTTT. This translates into CASSLRTSGGVNTGELFF.

J is TRBJ2-5 and V is TRBV15; 7 bases fit TRBD1. V gave up 3 bases and J gave up 5 bases; unmatched junction bases: 9. Germline CDR1 LNHNV, CDR2 YYDKDF (reference sequence). The length of the CDR3 is 15 residues. CDR3 sequence reads: CATSSPGQATETQYF. The CDR3 DNA reads TGTGCCACCAGCAGCCCCGGACAGGCAACGGAGACCCAGTACTTC.

The V gene is TRBV9, the J gene TRBJ2-1; the D is unclear. The germline CDR1 and CDR2 sequences are SGDLS and YYNGEE. This CDR3 comprises 16 residues. The V and J ends lost 0 bases and 5 bases respectively, with 15 bases between them. This chain's CDR3 is CASSVASLNTNNEQFF. Here the CDR3 DNA reads TGTGCCAGCAGCGTAGCGTCCCTAAATACTAACAATGAGCAGTTCTTC.

A remark on this clonotype: One end of the junction is discordant with germline, which a read error may explain. This chain uses TRBV10-3 with TRBJ2-7; D is undetermined. Germline CDR1 reads ENHRY; CDR2 reads SYGVKD. This CDR3 comprises 14 residues. The chain's CDR3 is CAISEENSSYGQYF. The CDR3 DNA is TGTGCCATCAGTGAAGAGAACAGCTCCTACGGGCAGTACTTC.

The chain uses TRBV5-1 and TRBJ2-1; 9 nucleotides agree with TRBD2. This CDR3 region has 17 residues. Germline assignment: CDR1 SGHRS and CDR2 YFSETQ. Unmatched junction bases numbered 18, after V lost 5 bases and J lost 9 bases. In DNA form, the CDR3 reads TGCGCCAGCAGTTCGGCGGGTAGCGGGAGAAGAGTGGGTGAGCAGTTCTTC. Translated: CASSSAGSGRRVGEQFF.

The gene calls are TRBV12-3 or TRBV12-4 and TRBJ1-2; 9 positions match TRBD1. The V gene end was trimmed by 6 bases and the J gene end by 7 bases; junction bases not matched to a gene: 12. The CDR3 is 15 residues long. CDR3 amino acids: CASSFNALDRGGYTF. In nucleotides, the CDR3 is TGTGCCAGCAGCTTCAACGCCTTGGACAGGGGTGGCTACACCTTC.

This clonotype was seen a few times. V and J are TRBV20-1 and TRBJ2-7; 10 bases fit TRBD1. The J segment lost 3 bases and the V segment lost 2 bases, leaving 7 bases of the junction unmatched. The CDR3 is made up of 15 amino acids. From germline, CDR1 is DFQATT and CDR2 SNEGSKA (reference sequence). CDR3: CSARPWDRGDYEQYF. The CDR3 DNA is TGCAGTGCTAGACCCTGGGACAGGGGTGACTACGAGCAGTACTTC.